This TCR beta chain was documented in a study of T cell changes during pregnancy in multiple sclerosis. This CDR3 has 15 amino acids. Between the trimmed V and J ends, which lost 4 bases and 0 bases, there was a span of 12 bases. Germline CDR1 LNHDA, CDR2 SQIVND (reference sequence). Here immunoSEQ multiplex PCR was the method, and the copy in TCRdb shows in-frame clones only, minus some. The table lists over 65,000 clones, less than 95% of them singletons. The count of this clone is one. This clonotype originated in a female donor with multiple sclerosis, enrolled in a pregnancy study. This chain uses TRBV19 with TRBJ1-1, with D tentatively TRBD1 (6 bases). Sample: peripheral blood, taken in the second trimester of pregnancy. CDR3 protein: CASSTGQTMNTEAFF. The CDR3 nucleotides read TGTGCCAGTAGTACAGGACAGACGATGAACACTGAAGCTTTCTTT. The full variable domain, its missing parts supplied by reference TRBV19 and TRBJ1-1, is DGGITQSPKYLFRKEGQNVTLSCEQNLNHDAMYWYRQDPGQGLRLIYYSQIVNDFQKGDIAEGYSVSREKKESFPLTVTSAQKNPTAFYLCASSTGQTMNTEAFFGQGTRLTVV.